One sample yielded the 13 T cell receptor beta chains listed below, sequenced in a study of T-cell reconstitution after alpha-beta-depleted transplantation in children. Construction of the TCRbeta library involved unique molecular identifiers. TCRdb re-derived calls from the PCR reads in MiXCR, one entry per CDR3 protein. The table has 400,000 to 550,000 distinct CDR3 sequences, about 10% seen once. The material sequenced was PBMCs, taken before TCRalphabeta/CD19-depleted stem cell transplant. Receptors were obtained from a child under 10 years old with inherited bone marrow failure, due to receive a stem cell transplant.

This clonotype was counted ten times or more. The V and J genes are TRBV4-2 and TRBJ1-4; TRBD1 might be the D (6 bases). From germline, CDR1 is LGHNA and CDR2 YNFKEQ. V was clipped by 4 bases and J by 7 bases, with 13 bases between them. The CDR3 is made up of 14 amino acids. The DNA of the CDR3 is TGTGCCAGCAGCCCCCGGGGGGCGGTTGAAAAACTGTTTTTT. Its protein is CASSPRGAVEKLFF.

This clonotype has more than one count but fewer than ten. The rearrangement joins TRBV20-1 to TRBJ2-2; D is possibly TRBD2 (5 bases). Germline lookup yields CDR1 DFQATT and CDR2 SNEGSKA (reference sequence). The CDR3 covers 15 residues. Trimming removed 0 bases at V and 0 bases at J, with 8 bases between. The CDR3 coding sequence is TGCAGTGCTAGAGAGGGAGCGCCGAACACCGGGGAGCTGTTTTTT. Its translation is CSAREGAPNTGELFF.

This clonotype appeared many times. The chain has TRBV5-6 and TRBJ2-1, with D unresolved. V lost 0 bases and J 8 bases, leaving 15 bases between the germline ends. This CDR3 spans 15 amino acids. CDR1 is SGHDT, CDR2 YYEEEE, per germline. CDR3 region: CASSLAPIRVDEQFF. The CDR3, as DNA: TGTGCCAGCAGCTTGGCCCCCATCCGTGTGGATGAGCAGTTCTTC. The whole variable domain, remainder taken from reference TRBV5-6 and TRBJ2-1, is DAGVTQSPTHLIKTRGQQVTLRCSPKSGHDTVSWYQQALGQGPQFIFQYYEEEERQRGNFPDRFSGHQFPNYSSELNVNALLLGDSALYLCASSLAPIRVDEQFFGPGTRLTVL.

The genes are TRBV6-1 and TRBJ2-3, with D possibly matching TRBD1 (6 bases). This CDR3 comprises 16 residues. In germline, CDR1 is MNHNS, CDR2 SASEGT. V lost 6 bases and J lost 4, with 20 bases in between. In nucleotides, the CDR3 is TGTGCCAGCAGCGCTCTGTCGGGACAAACGGCAGATACGCAGTATTTT. It translates to CASSALSGQTADTQYF.

There are many counts of this clonotype. The rearrangement uses TRBV6-2 or TRBV6-3 and TRBJ2-1, with D uncertain. CDR3 size: 10 residues. Germline assignment: CDR1 MNHEY and CDR2 SVGEGT. With 5 bases removed from V and 5 bases from J, the gap between germline ends came to 1 base. CDR3 DNA sequence: TGTGCCAGCAGTAACAATGAGCAGTTCTTC. Translating it yields CASSNNEQFF.

This chain uses TRBV7-2 with TRBJ2-7; tentative D call: TRBD1 (6 bases). Per the germline V gene, CDR1 is SGHTA and CDR2 is FQGNSA. The CDR3 is made up of 15 amino acids. Trimming pared 2 bases from V and 0 bases from J, leaving 11 bases between. The CDR3 reads CASSLLEGGSYEQYF. The CDR3 nucleotides read TGTGCCAGCAGCTTATTAGAAGGGGGCTCCTACGAGCAGTACTTC. Supplemented by reference TRBV7-2 and TRBJ2-7, the full variable domain reads GAGVSQSPSNKVTEKGKDVELRCDPISGHTALYWYRQSLGQGLEFLIYFQGNSAPDKSGLPSDRFSAERTGGSVSTLTIQRTQQEDSAVYLCASSLLEGGSYEQYFGPGTRLTVT.

This clonotype was counted many times. The chain links TRBV4-3 to TRBJ2-7; TRBD1 aligns across 7 bases. The germline gives CDR1 LGHNA, CDR2 YSLEER. Trimming took 2 bases from V and 5 from J; bases not matched to a gene: 12. The CDR3 has 16 amino acids. CDR3 sequence: CASSQKGGRRRNEQYF. The DNA for the CDR3 is TGCGCCAGCAGCCAAAAAGGGGGCAGGAGGCGTAACGAGCAGTACTTC.

The chain carries TRBV19 and TRBJ2-7, with 7 bases identical to TRBD1. The CDR3 has 12 amino acids. Germline trimming cut 4 bases from V and 6 bases from J; bases unmatched to any gene: 3. Germline V gives CDR1 LNHDA, CDR2 SQIVND (reference sequence). CDR3 DNA: TGTGCCAGTAGTACTCGACAGGGCGAGCAGTACTTC. This encodes CASSTRQGEQYF.

This clonotype was counted many times. CDR3 bases: TGTGCCAGCAGTTTTAAGGCAGGGAGGAATCAGCCCCAGCATTTT. Translated, it gives CASSFKAGRNQPQHF. The chain employs TRBV12-3 or TRBV12-4 and TRBJ1-5; maybe TRBD1 (5 bases). The CDR3 consists of 15 residues. Trimming took 3 bases from V and 4 from J, leaving 13 bases between them.

This clonotype occurred many times. The gene calls are TRBV18 and TRBJ1-2; the D is unclear. V gave up 6 bases and J gave up 2 bases, with 7 bases separating them. Germline V gives CDR1 KGHSH, CDR2 LQKENI. CDR3 size: 12 residues. The CDR3, as DNA: TGTGCCAGCTCGGACCGCAACTATGGCTACACCTTC. This encodes CASSDRNYGYTF.

The chain uses TRBV4-3 and TRBJ2-3; 7 nucleotides match TRBD1. This CDR3 region has 17 residues. Per germline, CDR1 LGHNA and CDR2 YSLEER. V shed 0 bases and J 2 bases; nucleotides not matched to a gene: 8. CDR3 DNA sequence: TGCGCCAGCAGCCAAGATAATCGGGACAGACTCACAGATACGCAGTATTTT. This encodes CASSQDNRDRLTDTQYF.

For this clonotype: This may be a read error, as it is one base from a much larger clone. The chain couples TRBV7-9 to TRBJ2-1; 9 bases fit TRBD2. Germline lookup yields CDR1 SEHNR and CDR2 FQNEAQ (reference sequence). This CDR3 comprises 14 residues. Here the CDR3 reads CASSSGRTYNVQFF. CDR3 bases: TGTGCCAGCAGTAGCGGGAGAACCTACAATGTGCAGTTCTTC.

This clonotype was seen ten or more times. V usage is TRBV6-2 or TRBV6-3 and J usage is TRBJ2-1; D unclear. The germline CDR1 and CDR2 sequences are MNHEY and SVGEGT. V dropped 6 bases and J dropped 3 bases, with 18 bases sitting between them. This CDR3 is 16 amino acids long. In DNA form, the CDR3 reads TGTGCCAGCAGCCGCGATCCGCTTACTTTCTACAATGAGCAGTTCTTC. Translated, it gives CASSRDPLTFYNEQFF.